The present entry profiles one T cell receptor (beta chain) with its context. This sample is drawn from a study of T-cell reconstitution after alpha-beta-depleted transplantation in children. The TCRbeta library was prepared with unique molecular identifiers. TCRdb reprocessed the PCR reads with MiXCR, giving one entry per CDR3 protein. This table has approximately 590,000 distinct CDR3 sequences, 8% to 11% appearing once. This CDR3 is built from 15 residues. Germline trimming cut 6 bases from V and 0 bases from J; bases unmatched to any gene: 8. The germline CDR1 and CDR2 sequences are KGHSH and LQKENI.

This TCR was recovered from a human donor who donated a stem cell graft to a child with acute myeloid leukemia. The rearrangement links TRBV18 to TRBJ2-7; the match to TRBD1 covers 7 bases. The input for sequencing was PBMCs from the stem cell graft donor, taken from the stem cell graft. CDR3 amino acids: CASSPTGTVSYEQYF. The CDR3 DNA is TGTGCCAGCTCTCCTACCGGGACAGTCTCCTACGAGCAGTACTTC.